Listed here are 28 T cell receptor beta chains from one sample, sequenced in a study of T cell responses to AZD1222 COVID-19 vaccine. The repertoire was sequenced with immunoSEQ multiplex PCR; TCRdb's copy has only in-frame clones and lacks some. The sample contains roughly 160,000 clones, 91% of which appear only once. The sample in question was peripheral blood, obtained on day 0 of AZD1222 vaccination. These receptor sequences come from an adult in good health.

This clone was detected only once. J is TRBJ1-2 and V is TRBV5-5; 7 bases match TRBD1. The V segment lost 5 bases and the J segment 2 bases; nucleotides outside the gene matches: 6. This CDR3 comprises 14 residues. Germline CDR1 reads SGHKS; CDR2 reads YYEKEE (reference sequence). The CDR3 protein is CASRRQGSNYGYTF. CDR3 bases: TGTGCCAGCAGACGACAGGGTTCCAACTATGGCTACACCTTC.

This sequence joins TRBV28 and TRBJ2-4; D unresolved. The CDR3 extends over 13 amino acids. Trimming left V 4 bases short and J 1 base short, with 5 bases between. Germline V gene sequence: CDR1 MDHEN, CDR2 SYDVKM. CDR3 loop: CASSYGAKNIQYF. DNA for the CDR3: TGTGCCAGCAGTTATGGGGCCAAAAACATTCAGTACTTC.

Comment on this clone: Different DNA sequences within this sample yield the same CDR3. V usage is TRBV5-4 and J usage is TRBJ1-1; 7 positions match TRBD1. From germline, CDR1 is SGHNT and CDR2 YYREEE (reference sequence). CDR3 length equals 15 residues. The V segment lost 2 bases and the J segment 1 base; nucleotides outside the gene matches: 5. CDR3 nucleotide sequence: TGTGCCAGCAGCTTACCGGGACAGCCGAACACTGAAGCTTTCTTT. Translating gives CASSLPGQPNTEAFF.

The J gene is TRBJ1-1, the V gene TRBV10-3; TRBD1 is a possible D gene (6 bases). This CDR3 is 12 amino acids long. CDR1 ENHRY and CDR2 SYGVKD come from the germline V gene. V shed 6 bases and J shed 4 bases, with 9 bases lying between them. CDR3 amino acids: CAIRKGGTEAFF. The CDR3 nucleotides read TGTGCCATCAGAAAGGGGGGCACTGAAGCTTTCTTT.

Only a few counts were recorded for this clone. V usage is TRBV14 and J usage is TRBJ1-6, with D hard to call. V was pared by 2 bases and J by 9 bases, with 14 bases between. This CDR3 has 15 amino acids. The germline V gene encodes CDR1 SGHDN and CDR2 FVKESK. The CDR3 loop is CASSQLRRIGSPLHF. The CDR3 coding sequence is TGTGCCAGCAGCCAATTGAGGCGGATCGGTTCACCCCTCCACTTT.

This rearrangement joins TRBV30 to TRBJ1-3, with D perhaps matching TRBD1 (5 bases). Germline lookup yields CDR1 GTSNPN and CDR2 SVGIG (reference sequence). Trimming removed 5 bases at V and 6 bases at J, with 20 bases between. This CDR3 is 15 amino acids long. In DNA form, the CDR3 reads TGTGCCTGGCGTTCTACAAGGGACGGTACAAACACCATATATTTT. It codes for CAWRSTRDGTNTIYF.

This chain links TRBV28 with TRBJ1-2; possibly TRBD1 for D (6 bases). The V gene lost 8 bases and the J gene lost 4 bases, with 14 bases spanning the gap. Germline-derived CDR1 and CDR2 are MDHEN and SYDVKM. CDR3 size: 13 residues. In DNA form, the CDR3 reads TGTGCCAGCGTCCTACAGGGTTTCTATGGCTACACCTTC. Translated, it gives CASVLQGFYGYTF.

This clone has more than one count but fewer than ten. V is TRBV7-9 and J is TRBJ2-7; perhaps TRBD2 as D (6 bases). The V end was cut by 5 bases, the J end by 6 bases, with 11 bases between. The CDR3 covers 12 residues. Germline CDR1 SEHNR, CDR2 FQNEAQ (reference sequence). CDR3 DNA sequence: TGTGCCAGCAGCCTTACTAGCTCCGAGCAGTACTTC. Its translation: CASSLTSSEQYF.

V and J are TRBV2 and TRBJ2-2, with TRBD2 identical over 11 bases. In germline, CDR1 is SNHLY, CDR2 FYNNEI. Trimming took 4 bases from V and 4 from J; bases not matched to a gene: 2. This CDR3 is built from 15 residues. For the CDR3, the DNA is TGTGCCAGCAGTGGACTAGCGGGATTCACCGGGGAGCTGTTTTTT. Protein product: CASSGLAGFTGELFF.

V usage is TRBV28 and J usage is TRBJ1-1; TRBD1 agrees at 11 bases. CDR1 and CDR2 from the germline V gene are MDHEN and SYDVKM. With 7 bases clipped from V and 0 bases from J, the junction kept 7 bases outside the gene matches. This CDR3 is 16 amino acids long. CDR3 nucleotide sequence: TGTGCCAGCAAGCGAGGACAGGGGGCGCTGAACACTGAAGCTTTCTTT. Translating gives CASKRGQGALNTEAFF.

The rearrangement links TRBV2 to TRBJ2-4; D not certain. The CDR3 has 13 residues. Germline CDR1 and CDR2: SNHLY and FYNNEI. Trimming removed 5 bases at V and 1 base at J, with 6 bases between. CDR3 sequence reads: CASSSAAKNIQYF. The CDR3 DNA follows: TGTGCCAGCAGTAGCGCGGCCAAAAACATTCAGTACTTC. The variable domain in full, completed from reference TRBV2 and TRBJ2-4, reads EPEVTQTPSHQVTQMGQEVILRCVPISNHLYFYWYRQILGQKVEFLVSFYNNEISEKSEIFDDQFSVERPDGSNFTLKIRSTKLEDSAMYFCASSSAAKNIQYFGAGTRLSVL.

The chain recombines TRBV27 with TRBJ1-1; weak D call: TRBD1 (6 bases). The CDR3 is made up of 15 amino acids. The germline V and J ends were trimmed by 3 bases and 1 base, with 12 bases remaining between them. CDR1 is MNHEY, CDR2 SMNVEV, per germline (reference sequence). CDR3 nucleotides: TGTGCCAGCAGTTTGGGGGCCATACGGAACACTGAAGCTTTCTTT. Translating it yields CASSLGAIRNTEAFF.

This sequence joins TRBV11-2 and TRBJ1-1; TRBD1 agrees at 7 bases. The germline gives CDR1 SGHAT, CDR2 FQNNGV. CDR3 length equals 15 residues. J was trimmed by 3 bases and V by 1 base; bases with no gene match: 5. DNA of the CDR3: TGTGCCAGCAGCTTAGGGGGACAGAAGGACACTGAAGCTTTCTTT. It specifies CASSLGGQKDTEAFF.

Remarks on this clone: Distinct nucleotide sequences in the sample also encode this CDR3. The gene calls are TRBV9 and TRBJ1-5; D gene uncertain. In germline, CDR1 is SGDLS, CDR2 YYNGEE. There are 13 residues in the CDR3. V gave up 0 bases and J gave up 4 bases, with 5 bases separating them. CDR3 nucleotides: TGTGCCAGCAGCGTAGGCGCGAATCAGCCCCAGCATTTT. Amino acid sequence: CASSVGANQPQHF.

The chain recombines TRBV7-2 with TRBJ2-2, with D tentatively TRBD2 (5 bases). The CDR3 has 16 amino acids. Deletions cut 1 base from V and 5 bases from J, with 14 bases between. The germline gives CDR1 SGHTA, CDR2 FQGNSA. Here the CDR3 DNA reads TGTGCCAGCAGCTTAGGTCCTCTAGGCGGGACCGGGGAGCTGTTTTTT. It encodes CASSLGPLGGTGELFF. The whole variable domain, filled in from reference TRBV7-2 and TRBJ2-2, reads GAGVSQSPSNKVTEKGKDVELRCDPISGHTALYWYRQSLGQGLEFLIYFQGNSAPDKSGLPSDRFSAERTGGSVSTLTIQRTQQEDSAVYLCASSLGPLGGTGELFFGEGSRLTVL.

The V call is TRBV2, the J call TRBJ2-7; D perhaps matches TRBD2 (5 bases). CDR3 length: 14 amino acids. The V end was cut by 7 bases, the J end by 6 bases, with 19 bases between. Germline CDR1 and CDR2: SNHLY and FYNNEI. CDR3 sequence: CASTPIVAGGEQYF. The DNA of the CDR3 is TGTGCCAGCACCCCGATTGTGGCGGGTGGCGAGCAGTACTTC.

The V call is TRBV24-1, the J call TRBJ2-1; possibly TRBD1 for D (5 bases). Trimming pared 8 bases from V and 7 bases from J, leaving 26 bases between. Germline lookup yields CDR1 KGHDR and CDR2 SFDVKD. The CDR3 spans 17 residues. The CDR3 DNA is TGTGCCACCAAGATGCCCGTACTTGGGGCAACAATAAATGAGCAGTTCTTC. Protein: CATKMPVLGATINEQFF.

The genes are TRBV7-2 and TRBJ1-1; D might be TRBD1 (5 bases). The germline CDR1 and CDR2 sequences are SGHTA and FQGNSA. Between the trimmed V and J ends, which lost 10 bases and 6 bases, there was a span of 15 bases. This CDR3 contains 12 residues. CDR3: CATRGEFAEAFF. The CDR3 coding sequence is TGTGCCACCCGAGGGGAATTTGCTGAAGCTTTCTTT. The variable domain in full, with the rest retrieved from reference TRBV7-2 and TRBJ1-1, is GAGVSQSPSNKVTEKGKDVELRCDPISGHTALYWYRQSLGQGLEFLIYFQGNSAPDKSGLPSDRFSAERTGGSVSTLTIQRTQQEDSAVYLCATRGEFAEAFFGQGTRLTVV.

The genes are TRBV15 and TRBJ2-7; weak D call: TRBD2 (6 bases). The CDR3 spans 15 residues. Trimming removed 0 bases at V and 2 bases at J, with 11 bases between. Germline CDR1 LNHNV, CDR2 YYDKDF (reference sequence). The CDR3 loop reads CATSRDPGATYEQYF. In DNA form, the CDR3 reads TGTGCCACCAGCAGAGATCCGGGAGCTACCTACGAGCAGTACTTC.

This clone has more than one count but fewer than ten. This chain joins TRBV6-2 or TRBV6-3 and TRBJ1-5, with TRBD1 identical over 10 bases. V lost 5 bases, J lost 4 bases, and 8 bases stayed unmatched. The CDR3 runs 16 residues. Germline V gene sequence: CDR1 MNHEY, CDR2 SVGEGT. The CDR3 region has the DNA TGTGCCAGCAGTGGGGACAGGGGTTTTTCTAATCAGCCCCAGCATTTT. Residues: CASSGDRGFSNQPQHF.

V usage is TRBV6-2 or TRBV6-3 and J usage is TRBJ2-5, with D uncertain. Germline-derived CDR1 and CDR2 are MNHEY and SVGEGT. Trimming pared 6 bases from V and 5 bases from J, leaving 10 bases between. The CDR3 is made up of 12 amino acids. CDR3 in DNA: TGTGCCAGCAGCCCCGTGGGGGAGACCCAGTACTTC. Amino acid sequence: CASSPVGETQYF.

This rearrangement joins TRBV9 to TRBJ2-3; D ambiguous. The CDR3 is 13 amino acids. V shed 4 bases and J shed 3 bases, with 9 bases lying between them. CDR1 is SGDLS and CDR2 is YYNGEE in the germline V gene. The CDR3 sequence: CASSLRPTDTQYF. The CDR3 DNA follows: TGTGCCAGCAGCCTGCGACCTACAGATACGCAGTATTTT.

The chain joins TRBV7-2 to TRBJ1-2; D remains unclear. The CDR3 has 12 residues. Looked up from germline, CDR1 is SGHTA and CDR2 is FQGNSA. Trimming took off 1 base at V and 8 bases at J, with 8 bases between the two ends. This CDR3 is CASSLVLRGYTF. The CDR3 DNA follows: TGTGCCAGCAGCTTAGTTCTCCGGGGCTACACCTTC.

This clone was counted a few times. The chain combines TRBV16 with TRBJ1-2; D is ambiguous. CDR1 and CDR2 from the germline V gene are KGHSY and FQNENV. The CDR3 contains 13 residues. Trimming took off 0 bases at V and 2 bases at J, with 4 bases between the two ends. Here the CDR3 reads CASSQSANYGYTF. Written as DNA, the CDR3 is TGTGCCAGCAGCCAATCAGCCAACTATGGCTACACCTTC.

The J gene is TRBJ2-3, the V gene TRBV4-3; D might be TRBD1 or TRBD2, each matching 5 bases. Between the trimmed V and J ends, which lost 0 bases and 0 bases, there was a span of 13 bases. Germline V CDR1 and CDR2: LGHNA, YSLEER. The CDR3 contains 17 residues. The CDR3 loop reads CASSQDQTRGSTDTQYF. Written as DNA, the CDR3 is TGCGCCAGCAGCCAAGATCAGACACGGGGCAGCACAGATACGCAGTATTTT.

The chain recombines TRBV5-4 with TRBJ1-2; the D gene is possibly TRBD1 (6 bases). Trimming removed 3 bases at V and 4 bases at J, with 13 bases between. The CDR3 has 14 amino acids. CDR1 and CDR2 from the germline V gene are SGHNT and YYREEE (reference sequence). The CDR3, as DNA: TGTGCCAGCAGCTCTTCACAGGGAGTCTATGGCTACACCTTC. Translating gives CASSSSQGVYGYTF.

This sequence joins TRBV19 and TRBJ1-2; TRBD1 matches at 7 bases. The V gene's germline CDR1 is LNHDA and CDR2 SQIVND (reference sequence). Trimming cost V 8 bases and J 2 bases; bases outside gene matches: 2. The CDR3 is made up of 12 amino acids. CDR3 in DNA: TGTGCCAGTGGGGACAGAAACTATGGCTACACCTTC. It translates to CASGDRNYGYTF. Full variable domain (remainder filled in from reference TRBV19 and TRBJ1-2): DGGITQSPKYLFRKEGQNVTLSCEQNLNHDAMYWYRQDPGQGLRLIYYSQIVNDFQKGDIAEGYSVSREKKESFPLTVTSAQKNPTAFYLCASGDRNYGYTFGSGTRLTVV.

The rearrangement joins TRBV7-2 to TRBJ2-5; no reliable D call. CDR1 is SGHTA and CDR2 is FQGNSA in the germline V gene. The CDR3 length is 12 residues. The V end lost 5 bases, the J end lost 5 bases, and 9 bases lay between the germline ends. The DNA for the CDR3 is TGTGCCAGCAGCGTTCAATGGGAGACCCAGTACTTC. Protein: CASSVQWETQYF.